The T cell receptor beta chain under discussion was sequenced for a study of blood T cell repertoires in COVID-19. V lost 5 bases and J lost 4; bases outside the gene matches: 5. This CDR3 has 14 amino acids. Germline CDR1 is LGHNA and CDR2 is YSLEER. In the original workflow: Quantification of nucleated cells was approximated via reference gene primer amplification. Generated by immunoSEQ multiplex PCR, the TCRdb table keeps only in-frame clones and is missing some. The V and J calls and clone size are taken from that table; D and trimming were inferred from the DNA. The table has roughly 66,000 clones, roughly 82% seen once; the top ten hold 6.6%.

This TCR came from a man between 60 and 75 years old with acute or convalescent COVID-19. Sequencing was performed on peripheral blood. This chain links TRBV4-3 with TRBJ1-5, with TRBD1 matching over 7 bases. This chain's CDR3 is CASSTRTGNQPQHF. CDR3 DNA: TGCGCCAGCAGCACCCGGACAGGAAATCAGCCCCAGCATTTT.